The T cell receptor beta chain described here comes from a study of blood T cell repertoires in COVID-19. Study overall: Italy, Spain and the United States were the sources of the convalescent and acute COVID-19 samples. The analysed material was cDNA or gDNA that came from T cells, B-cell-depleted T cells, or PBMCs.

Original handling: The authors estimated nucleated cell counts from reference gene primer amplification. Some clones are missing from TCRdb's copy, which holds only in-frame ones; the method was immunoSEQ multiplex PCR. The V and J calls and the clone size are those of that table, but D and trimming were determined from the DNA. The table includes about 70,000 clones, around 87% detected once. Germline-derived CDR1 and CDR2 are MDHEN and SYDVKM. The CDR3 extends over 15 amino acids. Trimming cost V 7 bases and J 1 base; bases outside gene matches: 5. The receptor was isolated from a human donor in a cohort sampled during active COVID-19. The sequenced material came from peripheral blood. The chain joins TRBV28 to TRBJ2-3, with TRBD2 matching 10 bases. CDR3 loop: CASKIAGGGTDTQYF. CDR3 DNA: TGTGCCAGCAAAATAGCGGGGGGAGGCACAGATACGCAGTATTTT.